The following is a T cell receptor (beta chain) sequence with its context. The data were obtained in a study of T cell changes during pregnancy in multiple sclerosis. The CDR3 loop spans 17 amino acids. Germline V gives CDR1 MRHNA, CDR2 SNTAGT. Trimming took off 5 bases at V and 0 bases at J, with 14 bases between the two ends. Sequencing used immunoSEQ multiplex PCR; TCRdb keeps in-frame clones, though not all of them. This table has about 67,000 clones, 91% appearing once. The gene calls are TRBV6-4 and TRBJ2-6; D possibly corresponds to TRBD1 (5 bases). The sequence came from a female donor with multiple sclerosis, enrolled in a pregnancy study. Source: peripheral blood, taken in the first trimester of pregnancy. CDR3 protein: CASSPEQGVSGANVLTF. The CDR3 region has the DNA TGTGCCAGCAGTCCCGAGCAGGGCGTCTCTGGGGCCAACGTCCTGACTTTC.